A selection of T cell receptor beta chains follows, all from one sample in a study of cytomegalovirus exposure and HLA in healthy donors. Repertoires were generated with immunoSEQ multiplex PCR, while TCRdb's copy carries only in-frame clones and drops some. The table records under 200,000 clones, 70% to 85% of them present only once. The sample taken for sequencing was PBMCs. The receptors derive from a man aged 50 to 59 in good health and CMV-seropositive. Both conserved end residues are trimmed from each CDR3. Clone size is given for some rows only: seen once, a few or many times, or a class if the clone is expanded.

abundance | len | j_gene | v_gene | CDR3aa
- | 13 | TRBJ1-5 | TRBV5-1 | ASSLGTANYQPQH
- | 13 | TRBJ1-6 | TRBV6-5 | ASKLGQRDNSPLH
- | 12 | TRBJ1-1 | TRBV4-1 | ASSPSLRNTEAF
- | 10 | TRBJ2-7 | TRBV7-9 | SSSPRGYEQY
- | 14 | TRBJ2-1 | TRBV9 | ASSPRTSGTYNEQF
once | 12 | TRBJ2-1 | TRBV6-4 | ASSSPASTNEQF
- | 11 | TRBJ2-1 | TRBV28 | ASSFTGGYEQF
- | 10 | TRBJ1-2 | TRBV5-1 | ATRTGSDGYT
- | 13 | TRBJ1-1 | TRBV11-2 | ASSYLAGDLSEAF
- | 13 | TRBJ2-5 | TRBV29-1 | SVDYIRGAQETQY
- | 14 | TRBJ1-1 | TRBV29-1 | SVEAGFLGRDTEAF
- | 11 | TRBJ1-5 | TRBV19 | ASTRQGNQPQH
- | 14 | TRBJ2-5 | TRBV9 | ASSALSGRAGETQY
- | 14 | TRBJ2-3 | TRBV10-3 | AISESGLAGASTQY
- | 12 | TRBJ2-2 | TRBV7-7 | ASSATSGGGELF
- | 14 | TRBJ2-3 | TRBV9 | ASSVGSSGGADTQY
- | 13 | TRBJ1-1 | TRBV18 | ASSPPSQVNTEAF
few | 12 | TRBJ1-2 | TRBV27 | ASSPGQGTYGYT
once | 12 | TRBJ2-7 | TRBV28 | ASSLLDRDYEQY
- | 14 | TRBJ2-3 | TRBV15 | ATSGGTSGTTDTQY
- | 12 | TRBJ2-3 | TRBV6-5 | ASSYQPGGDTQY
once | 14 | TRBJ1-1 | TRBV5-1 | ASSLGQGSASTEAF
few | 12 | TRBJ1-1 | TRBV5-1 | ASAAGRSNTEAF
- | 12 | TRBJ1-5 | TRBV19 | ASSSGGLYQPQH
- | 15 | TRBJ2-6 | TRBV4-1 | ASSQEGTGSGANVLT
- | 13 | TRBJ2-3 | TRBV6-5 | ASRRTSRAEPTQY
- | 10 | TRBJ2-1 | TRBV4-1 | ASSYGYNEQF
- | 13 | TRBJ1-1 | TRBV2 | ASSDRREVNTEAF
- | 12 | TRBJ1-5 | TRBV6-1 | ASSPGAGNQPQH
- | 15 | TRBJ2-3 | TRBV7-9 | ASSLGLAGGRADTQY
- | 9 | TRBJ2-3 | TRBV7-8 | ASGLTDTQY
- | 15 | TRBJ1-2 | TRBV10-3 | AISESTAQQGSYGYT
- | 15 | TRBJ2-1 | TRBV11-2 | ASSLDHGASGDFEQF
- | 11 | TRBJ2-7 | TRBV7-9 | ASSFAGTDEQY
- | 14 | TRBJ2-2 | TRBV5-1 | ASSLLAGGLTGELF
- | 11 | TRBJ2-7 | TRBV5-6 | ASSLLEIDEQY
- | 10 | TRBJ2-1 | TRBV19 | ASSQGNNEQF
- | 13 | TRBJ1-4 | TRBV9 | ASSLTTGPNEKLF
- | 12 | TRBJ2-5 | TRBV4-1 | ASSGGTGPETQY
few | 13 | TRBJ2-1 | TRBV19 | ASSPPGTKGNEQF
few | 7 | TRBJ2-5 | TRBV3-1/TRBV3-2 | ASGETQY
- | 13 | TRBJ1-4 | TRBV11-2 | ASSLEGTGFEKLF
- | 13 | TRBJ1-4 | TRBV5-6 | ASSASDRRDEKLF
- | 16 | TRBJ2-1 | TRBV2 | ASSRTMEGGPGSNEQF
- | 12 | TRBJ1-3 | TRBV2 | ASSYDRDGNTIY
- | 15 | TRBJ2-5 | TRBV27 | ASRQLGLAGRGETQY
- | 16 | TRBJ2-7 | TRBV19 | ASSILPPGPGVSYEQY
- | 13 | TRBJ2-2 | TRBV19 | ASSPGTENTGELF
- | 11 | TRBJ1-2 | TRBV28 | ASKEGVAYGYT